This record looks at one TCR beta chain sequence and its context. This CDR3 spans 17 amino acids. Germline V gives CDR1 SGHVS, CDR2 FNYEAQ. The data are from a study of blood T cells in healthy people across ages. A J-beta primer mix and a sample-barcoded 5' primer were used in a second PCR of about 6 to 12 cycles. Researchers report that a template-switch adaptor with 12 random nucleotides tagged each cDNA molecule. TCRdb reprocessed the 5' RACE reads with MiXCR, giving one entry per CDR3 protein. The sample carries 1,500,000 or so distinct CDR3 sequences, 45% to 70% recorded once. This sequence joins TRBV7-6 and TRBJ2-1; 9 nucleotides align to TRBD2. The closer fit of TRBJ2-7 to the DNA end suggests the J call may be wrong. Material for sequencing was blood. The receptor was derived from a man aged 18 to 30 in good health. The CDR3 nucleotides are TGTGCCAGCAGCATTAACTTAGCGGGAGTTCATGGGGATGAGCAGTACTTC. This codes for CASSINLAGVHGDEQYF.